This T cell receptor (beta chain) was retrieved from a study of T cell clonotyping in hematopoietic cell transplantation. This clone was seen only a few times. The CDR3 is 14 amino acids. Germline loops: CDR1 MDHEN, CDR2 SYDVKM. With 5 bases clipped from V and 5 bases from J, the junction kept 8 bases outside the gene matches. Repertoires were generated with immunoSEQ multiplex PCR, while TCRdb's copy carries only in-frame clones and drops some. The sample carries 4,200 or so clones, around 16% recorded once. The genes are TRBV28 and TRBJ1-2, with TRBD1 identical over 7 bases. The clonotype comes from a male patient between 50 and 60 years old who had an allogeneic stem cell transplant from a related donor, so the T cells may come from the graft donor. Some clones in this sample may be carry-over from other donors' samples. Specimen: peripheral blood mononuclear cells, collected 30 days after allogeneic stem cell transplant. CDR3 sequence: CASSLPDRTYGYTF. The CDR3 DNA sequence: TGTGCCAGCAGTCTCCCGGACAGGACTTATGGCTACACCTTC.